The 16 T cell receptor beta chains presented below share a single source sample, sequenced in a study of PD-1 blockade in classical Hodgkin lymphoma (dated by TCRdb to about 2020). The time point label corresponds to: cycle 4 day 1 (C4D1), after 6 weeks of nivolumab. Every trial patient had relapsed following autologous stem cell transplantation, and prior brentuximab vedotin exposure was what differed among cohorts A, B and C. Receptor amplification or capture employed the immunoSEQ multiplex PCR assay. As stored in TCRdb, this immuneACCESS dataset retains in-frame rearrangements with V and J assigned. A fraction of the clones does not appear; measured against another copy, unresolved V genes explain less than half of the discrepancy, and the remainder lacks a known reason. The sample table shows about 64,000 clones, and about 89% are seen once. About a tenth of the sample rests with the top ten.

The sequencing here drew on peripheral blood mononuclear cells (PBMCs), taken before the fourth cycle of nivolumab. These receptors came from a human donor with classical Hodgkin lymphoma.

J is TRBJ1-1 and V is TRBV6-4; maybe TRBD1 (5 bases). The CDR3 has 14 amino acids. V was clipped by 7 bases and J by 3 bases, with 15 bases between them. Germline CDR1 and CDR2: MRHNA and SNTAGT. The CDR3 sequence: CASTRFQGDTEAFF. As DNA, the CDR3 is TGTGCCAGCACCCGGTTTCAAGGGGACACTGAAGCTTTCTTT.

CDR3 coding DNA: TGCGCCAGCAGTCACGTCGGGACAGGACTCAGCTCCTATAATTCACCCCTCCACTTT. Its protein is CASSHVGTGLSSYNSPLHF. V and J are TRBV23-1 and TRBJ1-6; 8 bases agree with TRBD1. TRBV23-1 counts as an open reading frame of uncertain function. The ends lost 3 bases at V and 0 bases at J; junction bases unmatched: 10. This CDR3 is built from 19 residues.

J is TRBJ1-5 and V is TRBV6-1; D remains unclear. CDR3 size: 14 residues. The V end was cut by 3 bases, the J end by 6 bases, with 12 bases between. Germline V CDR1 and CDR2: MNHNS, SASEGT. The CDR3 here is CASSETGYSQPQHF. For the CDR3, the DNA is TGTGCCAGCAGTGAGACGGGGTATAGTCAGCCCCAGCATTTT.

The chain has TRBV18 and TRBJ2-5, with D possibly called TRBD1 or TRBD2 (5 bases each). Germline assignment: CDR1 KGHSH and CDR2 LQKENI. The ends were cut back, 4 bases at V and 5 bases at J, with 14 bases in the middle. CDR3 size: 14 residues. CDR3 sequence reads: CASSRDLMGETQYF. The CDR3 DNA reads as TGTGCCAGCTCACGGGACCTCATGGGGGAGACCCAGTACTTC.

In this sample, this clone turned up once. V gene TRBV15 combines with J gene TRBJ1-5; D uncertain. V gave up 3 bases and J gave up 0 bases, with 12 bases separating them. Germline CDR1 is LNHNV and CDR2 is YYDKDF (reference sequence). The CDR3 spans 16 residues. The CDR3 bases are TGTGCCACCAGCAGCCGTCGGGGTAGTAGCAATCAGCCCCAGCATTTT. Encoded protein: CATSSRRGSSNQPQHF.

This rearrangement joins TRBV5-6 to TRBJ2-2, with D possibly TRBD1 on 5 matching bases. The CDR3 is 15 residues long. V was cut by 5 bases and J by 1 base, with 12 bases left in between. CDR1 and CDR2 (germline): SGHDT, YYEEEE. CDR3 sequence: CASSFGTGNTGELFF. CDR3 in DNA: TGTGCCAGCAGTTTTGGTACAGGGAACACCGGGGAGCTGTTTTTT.

This sequence joins TRBV23-1 and TRBJ2-1, with D uncertain. TRBV23-1 is marked as an open reading frame, function uncertain. V was cut by 0 bases and J by 0 bases, with 21 bases left in between. This CDR3 comprises 20 residues. Written as DNA, the CDR3 is TGCGCCAGCAGTCAATCGACCCTAGTATTCGGCATTAGCTCCTACAATGAGCAGTTCTTC. It yields the protein CASSQSTLVFGISSYNEQFF.

The rearrangement links TRBV19 to TRBJ1-2; D remains ambiguous. The CDR3 covers 13 residues. V lost 7 bases and J 0 bases, leaving 9 bases between the germline ends. CDR1 is LNHDA and CDR2 is SQIVND in the germline V gene (reference sequence). The CDR3 region is CASNERANYGYTF. The DNA for the CDR3 is TGTGCCAGTAACGAAAGAGCTAACTATGGCTACACCTTC.

V and J are TRBV5-8 and TRBJ2-7; TRBD1 aligns across 7 bases. J gave up 2 bases and V 2 bases, and 4 bases lay outside the gene matches. Germline lookup yields CDR1 SGHTS and CDR2 YDEGEE. The CDR3 runs to 14 residues. In nucleotides, the CDR3 is TGTGCCAGCAGCTTCCCGACAGGGCCCTACGAGCAGTACTTC. Encoded protein: CASSFPTGPYEQYF.

The rearrangement links TRBV27 to TRBJ1-1, with D perhaps matching TRBD1 (6 bases). The germline CDR1 and CDR2 sequences are MNHEY and SMNVEV (reference sequence). Trimming left V 6 bases short and J 0 bases short, with 11 bases between. The CDR3 consists of 14 residues. The CDR3 bases are TGTGCCAGCAGCAGCGGGACAATGAACACTGAAGCTTTCTTT. Protein sequence: CASSSGTMNTEAFF.

The chain is built from TRBV19 and TRBJ2-4; the D is unclear. The CDR3 is made up of 13 amino acids. From germline, CDR1 is LNHDA and CDR2 SQIVND (reference sequence). V was trimmed by 7 bases and J by 4 bases, leaving 11 bases between them. CDR3 nucleotides: TGTGCCAGTAAAGGTCCATCAAAAAACATTCAGTACTTC. Its translation is CASKGPSKNIQYF.

The rearrangement joins TRBV29-1 to TRBJ2-7; a possible D gene is TRBD2 (5 bases). The CDR3 totals 14 residues. Germline assignment: CDR1 SQVTM and CDR2 ANQGSEA. V lost 7 bases and J 5 bases, leaving 21 bases between the germline ends. The chain's CDR3 is CSAPGLRRANEQYF. DNA of the CDR3: TGCAGCGCCCCCGGGTTGAGGCGGGCAAACGAGCAGTACTTC.

V gene TRBV12-5 combines with J gene TRBJ2-1; TRBD2 aligns across 7 bases. CDR1 is LGHNT and CDR2 is FRNRAP in the germline V gene. The CDR3 runs 14 residues. The ends lost 2 bases at V and 4 bases at J; junction bases unmatched: 2. The CDR3: CASGLWGGYNEQFF. The CDR3 DNA reads as TGTGCTAGTGGTTTGTGGGGGGGGTACAATGAGCAGTTCTTC.

This chain links TRBV21-1 with TRBJ1-5; the listed D gene, TRBD1, was not tested against the DNA. TRBV21-1 is a recognized pseudogene. The CDR3 extends over 18 amino acids. CDR3 protein: CASSKLSNRDPSGGPQHF. Here the CDR3 DNA reads TGTGCCAGCAGCAAGTTATCGAACAGGGATCCGTCAGGTGGGCCCCAGCATTTT.

The chain joins TRBV29-1 to TRBJ1-4; D unresolved. Germline V gene lookup returns CDR1 SQVTM and CDR2 ANQGSEA. Between the trimmed V and J ends, which lost 6 bases and 6 bases, there was a span of 17 bases. This CDR3 has 14 amino acids. Written as DNA, the CDR3 is TGCAGCGTAAGAACCAGGACGGCCGATGAAAAACTGTTTTTT. Protein sequence: CSVRTRTADEKLFF.

The rearrangement links TRBV7-9 to TRBJ2-7, with 8 bases identical to TRBD1. This CDR3 has 15 residues. Germline V lookup: CDR1 SEHNR, CDR2 FQNEAQ (reference sequence). V lost 5 bases and J lost 3; bases outside the gene matches: 9. This CDR3 is CASSPGQAVFYEQYF. In nucleotides, the CDR3 is TGTGCCAGCAGCCCGGGACAGGCCGTATTCTACGAGCAGTACTTC.